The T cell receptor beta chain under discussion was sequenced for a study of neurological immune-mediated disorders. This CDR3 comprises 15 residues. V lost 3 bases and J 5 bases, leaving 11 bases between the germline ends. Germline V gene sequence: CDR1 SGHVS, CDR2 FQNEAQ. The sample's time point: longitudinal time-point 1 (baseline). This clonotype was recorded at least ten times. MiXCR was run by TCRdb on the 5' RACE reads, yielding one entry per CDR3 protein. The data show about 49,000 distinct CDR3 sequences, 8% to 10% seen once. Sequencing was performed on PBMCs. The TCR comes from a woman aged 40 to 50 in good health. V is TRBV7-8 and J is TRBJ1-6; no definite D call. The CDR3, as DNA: TGTGCCAGCAGCTTTCTCAGGCAGCATAATTCACCCCTCCACTTT. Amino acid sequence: CASSFLRQHNSPLHF.